This record looks at one TCR beta chain sequence and its context. No antigen is known for it. Generated by immunoSEQ multiplex PCR, the TCRdb table keeps only in-frame clones and is missing some. The sample has 120,000 to 150,000 clones, around 90% seen once. This sample is drawn from a study of T cell responses to AZD1222 COVID-19 vaccine. Study-wide results and caveats: Researchers report vaccine-associated CD4 TCRs spanning spike, with dominance at 160-218 and 743-854. A reported finding is that nearly half of spike-specific TCRs target unmutated variant regions. Donors were chiefly white British, with a greater number of females, and clonal diversity was perhaps underestimated. Scientists sampled the repertoires only once the peak T cell response had passed.

From germline, CDR1 is SGDLS and CDR2 YYNGEE. The V and J ends lost 0 bases and 7 bases respectively, with 11 bases between them. The CDR3 runs 14 residues. V is TRBV9 and J is TRBJ2-1, with a tentative D call TRBD2 (5 bases). The receptor's source is an adult in good health. The sample in question was peripheral blood, obtained on day 0 of AZD1222 vaccination. CDR3 protein: CASSVELGVNEQFF. In DNA form, the CDR3 reads TGTGCCAGCAGCGTAGAGCTCGGGGTGAATGAGCAGTTCTTC.